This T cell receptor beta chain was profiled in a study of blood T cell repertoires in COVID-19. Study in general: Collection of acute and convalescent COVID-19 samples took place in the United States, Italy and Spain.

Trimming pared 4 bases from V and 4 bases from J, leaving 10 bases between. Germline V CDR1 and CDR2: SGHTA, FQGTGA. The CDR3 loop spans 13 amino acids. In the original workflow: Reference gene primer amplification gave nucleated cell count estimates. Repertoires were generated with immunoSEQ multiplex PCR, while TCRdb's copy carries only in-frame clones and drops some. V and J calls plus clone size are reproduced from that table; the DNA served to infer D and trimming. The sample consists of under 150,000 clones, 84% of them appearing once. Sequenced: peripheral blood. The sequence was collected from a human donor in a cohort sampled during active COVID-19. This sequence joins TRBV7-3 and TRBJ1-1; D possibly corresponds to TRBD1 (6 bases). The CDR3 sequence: CASSSGGVTEAFF. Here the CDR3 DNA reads TGTGCCAGCAGCTCGGGGGGCGTCACTGAAGCTTTCTTT.